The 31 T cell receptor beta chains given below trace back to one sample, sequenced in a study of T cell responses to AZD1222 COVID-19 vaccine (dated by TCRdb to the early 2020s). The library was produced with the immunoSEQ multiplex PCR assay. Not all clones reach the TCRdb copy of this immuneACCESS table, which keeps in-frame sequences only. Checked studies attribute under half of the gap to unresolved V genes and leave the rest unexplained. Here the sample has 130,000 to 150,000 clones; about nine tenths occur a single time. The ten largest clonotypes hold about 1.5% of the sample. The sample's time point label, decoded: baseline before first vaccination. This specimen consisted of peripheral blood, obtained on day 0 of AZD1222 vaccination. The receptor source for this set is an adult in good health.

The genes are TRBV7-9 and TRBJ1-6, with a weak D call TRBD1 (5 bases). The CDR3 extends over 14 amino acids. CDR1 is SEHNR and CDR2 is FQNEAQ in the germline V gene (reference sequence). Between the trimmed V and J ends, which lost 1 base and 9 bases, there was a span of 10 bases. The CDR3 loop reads CASSLGSRVSPLHF. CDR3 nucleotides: TGTGCCAGCAGCTTAGGGTCCAGGGTTTCACCCCTCCACTTT.

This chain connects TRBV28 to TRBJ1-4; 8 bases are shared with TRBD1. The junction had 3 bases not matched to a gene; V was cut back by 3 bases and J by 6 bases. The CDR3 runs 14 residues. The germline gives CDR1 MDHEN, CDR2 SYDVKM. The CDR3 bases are TGTGCCAGCAGTTTGGGACAGGCTCATGAAAAACTGTTTTTT. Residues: CASSLGQAHEKLFF. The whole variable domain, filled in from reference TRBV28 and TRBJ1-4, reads DVKVTQSSRYLVKRTGEKVFLECVQDMDHENMFWYRQDPGLGLRLIYFSYDVKMKEKGDIPEGYSVSREKKERFSLILESASTNQTSMYLCASSLGQAHEKLFFGSGTQLSVL.

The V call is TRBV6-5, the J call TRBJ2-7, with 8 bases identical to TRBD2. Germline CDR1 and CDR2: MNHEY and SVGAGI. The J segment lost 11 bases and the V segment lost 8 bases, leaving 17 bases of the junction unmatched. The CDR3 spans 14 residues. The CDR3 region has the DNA TGTGCCAGCGGCCTCGGGGGGGCTAGCGTCCCAGAGTACTTC. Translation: CASGLGGASVPEYF.

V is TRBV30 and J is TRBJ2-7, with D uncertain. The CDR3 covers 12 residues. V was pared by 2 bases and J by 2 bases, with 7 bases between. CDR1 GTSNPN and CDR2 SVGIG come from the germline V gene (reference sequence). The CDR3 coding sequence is TGTGCCTGGAGTCCCACCCCCTACGAGCAGTACTTC. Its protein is CAWSPTPYEQYF.

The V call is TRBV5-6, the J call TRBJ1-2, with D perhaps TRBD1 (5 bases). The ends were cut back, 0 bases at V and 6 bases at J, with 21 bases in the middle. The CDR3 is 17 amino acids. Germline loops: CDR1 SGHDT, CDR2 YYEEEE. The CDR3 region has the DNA TGTGCCAGCAGCTTGGATTGGCCGGACACTCCAAGGGATGGCTACACCTTC. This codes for CASSLDWPDTPRDGYTF.

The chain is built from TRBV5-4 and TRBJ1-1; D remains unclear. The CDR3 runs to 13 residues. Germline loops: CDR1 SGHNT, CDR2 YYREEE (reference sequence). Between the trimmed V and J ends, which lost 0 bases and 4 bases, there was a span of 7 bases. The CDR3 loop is CASSLDRATEAFF. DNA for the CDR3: TGTGCCAGCAGCTTGGACCGGGCCACTGAAGCTTTCTTT.

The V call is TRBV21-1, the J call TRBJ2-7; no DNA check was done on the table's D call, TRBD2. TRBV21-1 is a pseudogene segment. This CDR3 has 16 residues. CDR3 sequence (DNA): TGTGCCAGCAGCAAGACCCTAGGCGGGAGGGCCAGGGAGCAGTACTTC. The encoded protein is CASSKTLGGRAREQYF.

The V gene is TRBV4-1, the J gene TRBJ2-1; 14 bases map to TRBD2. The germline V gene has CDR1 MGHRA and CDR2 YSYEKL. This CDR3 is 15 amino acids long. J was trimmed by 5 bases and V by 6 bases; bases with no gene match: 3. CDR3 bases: TGCGCCAGCAGGTCGGGACTAGCGGGGGACAATGAGCAGTTCTTC. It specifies CASRSGLAGDNEQFF.

The CDR3 spells CASRSYGTASSYEQYF. The CDR3 DNA reads as TGTGCCAGCAGGTCTTATGGGACGGCCAGCTCCTACGAGCAGTACTTC. The J gene is TRBJ2-7, the V gene TRBV27; D possibly uses TRBD1 or TRBD2 (5 bases each). The CDR3 length is 16 residues. Between the trimmed V and J ends, which lost 6 bases and 0 bases, there was a span of 18 bases. Germline V gene lookup returns CDR1 MNHEY and CDR2 SMNVEV (reference sequence).

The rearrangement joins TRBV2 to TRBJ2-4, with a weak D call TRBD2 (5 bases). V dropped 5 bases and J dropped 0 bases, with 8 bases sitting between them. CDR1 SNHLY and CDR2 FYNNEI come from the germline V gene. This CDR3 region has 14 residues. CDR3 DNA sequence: TGTGCCAGCAGTTACGGACTAGCCAAAAACATTCAGTACTTC. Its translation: CASSYGLAKNIQYF.

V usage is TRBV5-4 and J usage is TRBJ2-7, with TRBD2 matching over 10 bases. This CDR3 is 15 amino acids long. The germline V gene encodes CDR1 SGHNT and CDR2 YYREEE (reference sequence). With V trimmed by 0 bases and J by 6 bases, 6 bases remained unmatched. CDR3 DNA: TGTGCCAGCAGCTTGGAGCTAGCGGGAGTAGTCGAGCAGTACTTC. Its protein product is CASSLELAGVVEQYF.

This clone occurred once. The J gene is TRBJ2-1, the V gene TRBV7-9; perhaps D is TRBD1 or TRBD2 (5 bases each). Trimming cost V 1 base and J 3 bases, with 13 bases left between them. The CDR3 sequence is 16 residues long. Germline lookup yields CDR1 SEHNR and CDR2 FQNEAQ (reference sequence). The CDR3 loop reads CASSLGGARFYNEQFF. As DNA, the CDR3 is TGTGCCAGCAGCTTAGGAGGGGCGAGGTTCTACAATGAGCAGTTCTTC.

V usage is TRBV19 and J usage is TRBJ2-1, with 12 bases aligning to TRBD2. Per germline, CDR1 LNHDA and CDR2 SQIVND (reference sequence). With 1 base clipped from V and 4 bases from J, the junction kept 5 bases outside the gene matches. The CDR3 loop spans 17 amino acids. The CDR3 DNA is TGTGCCAGTAGTATAGGGGGACTAGCGGGTACTTACAATGAGCAGTTCTTC. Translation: CASSIGGLAGTYNEQFF.

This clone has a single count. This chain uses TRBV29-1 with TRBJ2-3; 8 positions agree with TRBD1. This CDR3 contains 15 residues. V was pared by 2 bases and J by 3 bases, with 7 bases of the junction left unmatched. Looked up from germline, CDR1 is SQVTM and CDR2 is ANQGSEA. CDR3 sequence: CSVEPQGGGTDTQYF. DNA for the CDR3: TGCAGCGTTGAACCACAGGGGGGTGGAACAGATACGCAGTATTTT.

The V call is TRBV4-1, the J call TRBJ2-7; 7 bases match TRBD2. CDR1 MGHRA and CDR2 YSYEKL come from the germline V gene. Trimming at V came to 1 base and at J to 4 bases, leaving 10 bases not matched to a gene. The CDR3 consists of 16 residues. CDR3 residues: CASSQVRGRAPYEQYF. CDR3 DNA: TGCGCCAGCAGCCAAGTACGTGGGAGGGCTCCTTACGAGCAGTACTTC.

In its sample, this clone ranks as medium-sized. CDR3 loop: CASSLIVASGMEGNEQFF. The CDR3 coding sequence is TGTGCCAGCAGCTTAATTGTGGCTAGCGGGATGGAAGGGAATGAGCAGTTCTTC. The chain joins TRBV7-3 to TRBJ2-1, with 9 bases aligning to TRBD2. J gave up 7 bases and V 1 base, and 14 bases lay outside the gene matches. The CDR3 contains 18 residues. Per germline, CDR1 SGHTA and CDR2 FQGTGA.

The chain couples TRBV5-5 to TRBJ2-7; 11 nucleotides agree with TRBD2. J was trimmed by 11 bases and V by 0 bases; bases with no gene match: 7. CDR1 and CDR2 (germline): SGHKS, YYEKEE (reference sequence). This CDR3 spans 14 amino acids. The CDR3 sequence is CASSLGLAGTMEYF. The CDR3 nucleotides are TGTGCCAGCAGCTTGGGACTAGCGGGAACGATGGAGTACTTC. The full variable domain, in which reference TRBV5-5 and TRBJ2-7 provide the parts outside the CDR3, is DAGVTQSPTHLIKTRGQQVTLRCSPISGHKSVSWYQQVLGQGPQFIFQYYEKEERGRGNFPDRFSARQFPNYSSELNVNALLLGDSALYLCASSLGLAGTMEYFGPGTRLTVT.

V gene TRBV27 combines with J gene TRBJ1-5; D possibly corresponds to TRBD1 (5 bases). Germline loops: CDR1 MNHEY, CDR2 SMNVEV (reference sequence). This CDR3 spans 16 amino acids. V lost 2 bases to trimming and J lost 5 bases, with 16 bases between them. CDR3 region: CASSLRGLVTDQPQHF. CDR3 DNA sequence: TGTGCCAGCAGTTTAAGGGGCCTCGTCACGGATCAGCCCCAGCATTTT.

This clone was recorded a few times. This CDR3 reads CSVEDREDGTNEKLFF. CDR3 sequence (DNA): TGCAGCGTTGAAGATCGAGAAGACGGGACTAATGAAAAACTGTTTTTT. V and J are TRBV29-1 and TRBJ1-4, with unresolved D. This CDR3 has 16 residues. Germline V gives CDR1 SQVTM, CDR2 ANQGSEA. Trimming cost V 0 bases and J 2 bases, with 13 bases left between them.

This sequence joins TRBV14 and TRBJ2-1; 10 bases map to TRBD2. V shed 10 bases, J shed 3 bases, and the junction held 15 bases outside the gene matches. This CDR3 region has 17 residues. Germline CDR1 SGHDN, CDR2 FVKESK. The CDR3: CATTRWSGRARYNEQFF. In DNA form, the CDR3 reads TGTGCCACCACTCGGTGGAGCGGGAGGGCCCGCTACAATGAGCAGTTCTTC.

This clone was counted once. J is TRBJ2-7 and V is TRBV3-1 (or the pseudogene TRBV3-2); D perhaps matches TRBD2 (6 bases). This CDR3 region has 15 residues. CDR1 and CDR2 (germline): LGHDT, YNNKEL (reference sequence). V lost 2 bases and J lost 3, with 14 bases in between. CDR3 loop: CASSQWGLGNYEQYF. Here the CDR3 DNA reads TGTGCCAGCAGCCAATGGGGACTGGGAAACTACGAGCAGTACTTC.

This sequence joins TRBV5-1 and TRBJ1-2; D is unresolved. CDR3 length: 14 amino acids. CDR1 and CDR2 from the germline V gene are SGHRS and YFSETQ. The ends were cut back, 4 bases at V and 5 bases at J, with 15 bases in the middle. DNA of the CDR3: TGCGCCAGCAGCCCCCGGGCGACGGAATATGGCTACACCTTC. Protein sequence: CASSPRATEYGYTF.

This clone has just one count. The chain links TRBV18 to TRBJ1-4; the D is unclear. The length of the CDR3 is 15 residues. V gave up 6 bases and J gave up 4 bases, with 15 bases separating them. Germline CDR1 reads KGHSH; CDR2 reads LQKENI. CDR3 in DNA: TGTGCCAGCTCTCGAGGCCATCCGGGTAATGAAAAACTGTTTTTT. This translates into CASSRGHPGNEKLFF.

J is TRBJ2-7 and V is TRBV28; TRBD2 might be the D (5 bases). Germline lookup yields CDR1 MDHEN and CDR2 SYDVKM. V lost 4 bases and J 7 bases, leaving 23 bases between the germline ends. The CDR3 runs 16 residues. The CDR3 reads CASSSKTDRRSEEQYF. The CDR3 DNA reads TGTGCCAGCAGTTCAAAAACCGATCGGAGGTCGGAGGAGCAGTACTTC.

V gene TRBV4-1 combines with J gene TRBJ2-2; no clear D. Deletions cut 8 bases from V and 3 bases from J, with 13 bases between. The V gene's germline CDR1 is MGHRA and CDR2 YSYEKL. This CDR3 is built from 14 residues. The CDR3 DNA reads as TGCGCCAGCCGACCCTGGGGTGACACCGGGGAGCTGTTTTTT. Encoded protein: CASRPWGDTGELFF.

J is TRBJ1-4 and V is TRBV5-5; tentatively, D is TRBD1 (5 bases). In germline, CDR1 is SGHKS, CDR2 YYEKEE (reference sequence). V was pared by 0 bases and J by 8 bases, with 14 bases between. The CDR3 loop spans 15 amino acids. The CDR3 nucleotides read TGTGCCAGCAGCTTGGTAATGGGACTAACCGAAAAACTGTTTTTT. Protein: CASSLVMGLTEKLFF.

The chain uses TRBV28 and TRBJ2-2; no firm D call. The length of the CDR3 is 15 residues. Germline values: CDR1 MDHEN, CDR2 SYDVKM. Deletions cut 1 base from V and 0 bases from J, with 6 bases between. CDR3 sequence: CASSLYRANTGELFF. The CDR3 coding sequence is TGTGCCAGCAGTTTATACAGAGCGAACACCGGGGAGCTGTTTTTT.

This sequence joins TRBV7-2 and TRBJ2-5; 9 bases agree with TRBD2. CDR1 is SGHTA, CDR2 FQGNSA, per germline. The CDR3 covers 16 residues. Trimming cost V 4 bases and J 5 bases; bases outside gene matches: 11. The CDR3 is CASSSLSGTSRETQYF. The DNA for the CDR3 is TGTGCCAGCAGCTCACTATCCGGGACTAGCCGGGAGACCCAGTACTTC.

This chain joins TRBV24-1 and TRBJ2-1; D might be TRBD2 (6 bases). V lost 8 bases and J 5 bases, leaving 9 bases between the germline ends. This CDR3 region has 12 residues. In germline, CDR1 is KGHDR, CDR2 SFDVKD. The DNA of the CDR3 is TGTGCCACCATGGGACTGAACAATGAGCAGTTCTTC. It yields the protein CATMGLNNEQFF.

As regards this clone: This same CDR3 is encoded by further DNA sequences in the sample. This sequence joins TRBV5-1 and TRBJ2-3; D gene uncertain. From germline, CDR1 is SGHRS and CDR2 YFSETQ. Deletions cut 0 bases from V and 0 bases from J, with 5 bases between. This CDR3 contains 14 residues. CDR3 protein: CASSLDSSTDTQYF. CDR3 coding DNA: TGCGCCAGCAGCTTGGATTCCAGCACAGATACGCAGTATTTT.

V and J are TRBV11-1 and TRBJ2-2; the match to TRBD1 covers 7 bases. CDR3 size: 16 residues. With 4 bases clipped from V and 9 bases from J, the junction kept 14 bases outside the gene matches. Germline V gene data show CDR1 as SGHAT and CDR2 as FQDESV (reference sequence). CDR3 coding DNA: TGTGCCAGCAGCTCCCGCCGGACAGGCTCCACGTGGGAGCTGTTTTTT. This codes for CASSSRRTGSTWELFF.